The 5 T cell receptor beta chains below were found in one sample sequenced in a study of blood T cell repertoires in COVID-19. The protocol was immunoSEQ multiplex PCR, while the TCRdb copy is restricted to in-frame clones and leaves out a portion. The sample includes approximately 350,000 clones, over 80% of them seen just once. Sample: peripheral blood. The receptors here all came from a woman aged 45 to 65 with COVID-19, enrolled during active disease.

The chain is built from TRBV18 and TRBJ2-3, with a tentative D call TRBD2 (6 bases). Germline CDR1 reads KGHSH; CDR2 reads LQKENI. V lost 0 bases and J lost 1, with 11 bases in between. The CDR3 extends over 16 amino acids. DNA of the CDR3: TGTGCCAGCTCACCACCGGGACTCCCGGGCACAGATACGCAGTATTTT. Its protein is CASSPPGLPGTDTQYF.

CDR3 nucleotide sequence: TGCGCCAGCAGTGACAGGACTCCCGGGGAGCTGTTTTTT. Its protein is CASSDRTPGELFF. The genes are TRBV5-1 and TRBJ2-2; a possible D gene is TRBD1 (6 bases). CDR1 and CDR2 from the germline V gene are SGHRS and YFSETQ. Trimming took 5 bases from V and 6 from J, leaving 11 bases between them. This CDR3 contains 13 residues.

V usage is TRBV21-1 and J usage is TRBJ2-5; the DNA was not used to check the table's D call, TRBD1. TRBV21-1 is listed as a pseudogene. This CDR3 is built from 16 residues. The CDR3 sequence is CAEQRGQGMVQETQYF. CDR3 DNA: TGTGCCGAACAAAGGGGACAGGGGATGGTCCAAGAGACCCAGTACTTC.

This clone was counted a few times. This rearrangement joins TRBV7-2 to TRBJ2-7, with D possibly matching TRBD1 (6 bases). Trimming removed 5 bases at V and 2 bases at J, with 19 bases between. Germline CDR1 and CDR2: SGHTA and FQGNSA. The CDR3 totals 16 residues. CDR3 region: CASSLGYRAGTYEQYF. As DNA, the CDR3 is TGTGCCAGCAGCCTAGGATACAGGGCTGGCACCTACGAGCAGTACTTC. The full variable domain, rest sourced from reference TRBV7-2 and TRBJ2-7, is GAGVSQSPSNKVTEKGKDVELRCDPISGHTALYWYRQSLGQGLEFLIYFQGNSAPDKSGLPSDRFSAERTGGSVSTLTIQRTQQEDSAVYLCASSLGYRAGTYEQYFGPGTRLTVT.

This chain joins TRBV11-2 and TRBJ2-7; TRBD1 aligns across 8 bases. Unmatched junction bases numbered 8, after V lost 4 bases and J lost 0 bases. Germline loops: CDR1 SGHAT, CDR2 FQNNGV. This CDR3 is 16 amino acids long. This CDR3 is CASSSRQGRSSYEQYF. CDR3 nucleotide sequence: TGTGCCAGCAGCTCCCGACAGGGGCGGTCCTCCTACGAGCAGTACTTC.